One and the same sample provided the 14 T cell receptor beta chains below, sequenced in a study of T cells after yellow fever vaccination. TCRdb independently ran MiXCR on the 5' RACE reads; one entry per CDR3 protein. The sample records around 340,000 distinct CDR3 sequences, under 15% being singletons. Sample: CD4+ T cells sorted from PBMCs, taken 15 days after the yellow fever booster vaccination. The receptors here all came from a young man who received the YFV17D yellow fever vaccine.

V gene TRBV4-1 combines with J gene TRBJ2-5, with D possibly called TRBD1 or TRBD2 (5 bases each). Germline CDR1 and CDR2: MGHRA and YSYEKL. V dropped 0 bases and J dropped 1 base, with 21 bases sitting between them. This CDR3 has 19 amino acids. The CDR3, as DNA: TGCGCCAGCAGCCAAGATTCCCTCATAAGGGGAGCGCTCCAAGAGACCCAGTACTTC. It codes for CASSQDSLIRGALQETQYF.

The chain combines TRBV12-3 or TRBV12-4 with TRBJ2-7; D gene ambiguous. V was trimmed by 3 bases and J by 0 bases, leaving 9 bases between them. There are 14 residues in the CDR3. The CDR3 DNA reads TGTGCCAGCAGTTTGGCACAGCTCTCCTACGAGCAGTACTTC. Its translation is CASSLAQLSYEQYF.

V and J are TRBV24-1 and TRBJ2-5, with D possibly being TRBD1 (6 bases). Per germline, CDR1 KGHDR and CDR2 SFDVKD. Trimming removed 5 bases at V and 6 bases at J, with 12 bases between. CDR3 size: 13 residues. This CDR3 is CATSAGVEKTQYF. CDR3 sequence (DNA): TGTGCCACCAGTGCAGGGGTTGAGAAGACCCAGTACTTC.

This clonotype was recorded many times. This chain links TRBV6-5 with TRBJ2-2; 10 bases are a match to TRBD1. This CDR3 spans 16 amino acids. J gave up 4 bases and V 0 bases, and 2 bases lay outside the gene matches. Germline assignment: CDR1 MNHEY and CDR2 SVGAGI. In DNA form, the CDR3 reads TGTGCCAGCAGTTACTCGAGGACAGGGGGCACCGGGGAGCTGTTTTTT. It is translated as CASSYSRTGGTGELFF.

This clonotype was seen more than once but under ten times. This chain joins TRBV7-2 and TRBJ2-5; 7 nucleotides agree with TRBD2. V shed 2 bases and J 5 bases; nucleotides not matched to a gene: 17. Germline V lookup: CDR1 SGHTA, CDR2 FQGNSA. The CDR3 consists of 18 residues. Here the CDR3 reads CASSLTYGRGRARETQYF. DNA for the CDR3: TGTGCCAGCAGCTTAACTTATGGACGAGGGAGGGCTCGGGAGACCCAGTACTTC.

There are many counts of this clonotype. This chain links TRBV4-1 with TRBJ1-4; TRBD1 matches at 7 bases. The CDR3 covers 15 residues. Looked up from germline, CDR1 is MGHRA and CDR2 is YSYEKL. The V gene end was trimmed by 0 bases and the J gene end by 7 bases; junction bases not matched to a gene: 5. This CDR3 is CASSQENRGFEKLFF. As DNA, the CDR3 is TGCGCCAGCAGCCAAGAAAACAGGGGTTTTGAAAAACTGTTTTTT.

The V gene is TRBV29-1, the J gene TRBJ1-4; D unclear. The ends were cut back, 5 bases at V and 5 bases at J, with 9 bases in the middle. The CDR3 has 12 residues. Germline V gene data show CDR1 as SQVTM and CDR2 as ANQGSEA. This chain's CDR3 is CSVSKDNEKLFF. The DNA of the CDR3 is TGCAGCGTTTCGAAGGACAATGAAAAACTGTTTTTT.

CDR3 nucleotide sequence: TGTGCCAGCAGCGTAGACCCAGCGGTCTCCTACAATGAGCAGTTCTTC. Protein sequence: CASSVDPAVSYNEQFF. The chain couples TRBV9 to TRBJ2-1; tentative D call: TRBD2 (5 bases). Trimming removed 0 bases at V and 0 bases at J, with 10 bases between. This CDR3 is 16 amino acids long. CDR1 and CDR2 (germline): SGDLS, YYNGEE.

The table lists this clonotype with many counts. The rearrangement uses TRBV28 and TRBJ2-3, with TRBD2 matching 13 bases. CDR3 size: 17 residues. The germline gives CDR1 MDHEN, CDR2 SYDVKM. Trimming took 5 bases from V and 2 from J; bases not matched to a gene: 7. CDR3 DNA: TGTGCCAGCAGTCCCGGGACTAGCGGGGCCTCCACAGATACGCAGTATTTT. Protein: CASSPGTSGASTDTQYF.

This clonotype was seen ten or more times. J is TRBJ2-1 and V is TRBV10-3, with D maybe TRBD1 (5 bases). V was trimmed by 11 bases and J by 10 bases, leaving 18 bases between them. This CDR3 has 12 residues. Germline CDR1 ENHRY, CDR2 SYGVKD. CDR3 DNA sequence: TGTGCCGCCCGTTCTGGGGCAGGGGAGCAGTTCTTC. Encoded protein: CAARSGAGEQFF.

This clonotype was observed a handful of times. The chain recombines TRBV28 with TRBJ2-7; 8 nucleotides line up with TRBD2. V was clipped by 1 base and J by 0 bases; unmatched bases: 2. This CDR3 comprises 15 residues. Germline assignment: CDR1 MDHEN and CDR2 SYDVKM. For the CDR3, the DNA is TGTGCCAGCAGTTTATCGGGGGGGCCCTCCTACGAGCAGTACGTC. This encodes CASSLSGGPSYEQYV.

The J gene is TRBJ2-7, the V gene TRBV6-5; 9 bases are a match to TRBD1. The J segment lost 3 bases and the V segment lost 7 bases, leaving 10 bases of the junction unmatched. There are 15 residues in the CDR3. The germline V gene encodes CDR1 MNHEY and CDR2 SVGAGI. The CDR3 spells CASKVDRGFFYEQYF. The CDR3 DNA reads TGTGCCAGCAAGGTAGACAGGGGGTTCTTCTACGAGCAGTACTTC.

The chain recombines TRBV7-2 with TRBJ2-1; the match to TRBD2 covers 7 bases. Per the germline V gene, CDR1 is SGHTA and CDR2 is FQGNSA. V lost 6 bases, J lost 4 bases, and 9 bases stayed unmatched. The length of the CDR3 is 15 residues. CDR3 nucleotide sequence: TGTGCCAGCAGAGAAGCTGGGGGGGTTTACAATGAGCAGTTCTTC. It is translated as CASREAGGVYNEQFF.

The V and J genes are TRBV7-2 and TRBJ1-1; 7 bases fit TRBD1. Trimming cost V 5 bases and J 3 bases; bases outside gene matches: 9. The germline CDR1 and CDR2 sequences are SGHTA and FQGNSA. The CDR3 runs 15 residues. CDR3 sequence reads: CASSPGTALYTEAFF. The CDR3 DNA sequence: TGTGCCAGCAGCCCCGGGACAGCCCTTTACACTGAAGCTTTCTTT. Supplemented by reference TRBV7-2 and TRBJ1-1, the full variable domain reads GAGVSQSPSNKVTEKGKDVELRCDPISGHTALYWYRQSLGQGLEFLIYFQGNSAPDKSGLPSDRFSAERTGGSVSTLTIQRTQQEDSAVYLCASSPGTALYTEAFFGQGTRLTVV.